These 14 T cell receptor beta chains share one sample of origin, sequenced in a study of long-term antiretroviral therapy in people with HIV. Runs used v3.0 of the immunoSEQ assay and were done at survey level. This table comes from immunoSEQ multiplex PCR, and its TCRdb copy is limited to in-frame clones, with some not included. The table records approximately 20,000 clones, around 79% of them present only once. Material: unsorted PBMCs, obtained 4.1 years after starting antiretroviral therapy. These receptors came from a middle-aged woman with HIV.

The gene calls are TRBV13 and TRBJ2-7; D uncertain. V lost 5 bases and J 4 bases, leaving 12 bases between the germline ends. The CDR3 is made up of 13 amino acids. Germline lookup yields CDR1 PRHDT and CDR2 FYEKMQ (reference sequence). As DNA, the CDR3 is TGTGCCAGCAGCAGCCGTCTCAGGTACGAGCAGTACTTC. This sequence encodes CASSSRLRYEQYF.

This clone was picked up one time. V and J are TRBV5-4 and TRBJ2-3; no reliable D call. V shed 0 bases and J shed 5 bases, with 7 bases lying between them. The CDR3 is 13 amino acids. Germline values: CDR1 SGHNT, CDR2 YYREEE (reference sequence). CDR3 nucleotides: TGTGCCAGCAGCTTGGACAGCTTAGATACGCAGTATTTT. Translation gives CASSLDSLDTQYF.

This chain uses TRBV5-5 with TRBJ2-7, with TRBD2 matching over 7 bases. The CDR3 has 18 residues. V lost 4 bases to trimming and J lost 3 bases; unmatched junction nucleotides: 19. The germline CDR1 and CDR2 sequences are SGHKS and YYEKEE (reference sequence). Written as DNA, the CDR3 is TGTGCCAGCAGCCGAAGATCTACCGATGGCGGGAGAAGCTACGAGCAGTACTTC. This gives the protein CASSRRSTDGGRSYEQYF.

The chain uses TRBV5-6 and TRBJ1-1, with 8 bases lining up with TRBD1. Germline-derived CDR1 and CDR2 are SGHDT and YYEEEE. Germline trimming cut 4 bases from V and 2 bases from J; bases unmatched to any gene: 7. The CDR3 spans 15 residues. The DNA for the CDR3 is TGTGCCAGCAGCCCTGGGACAGGAACAAACACTGAAGCTTTCTTT. Amino acid sequence: CASSPGTGTNTEAFF.

The rearrangement links TRBV6-1 to TRBJ2-2; D is possibly TRBD1 (6 bases). There are 14 residues in the CDR3. Per germline, CDR1 MNHNS and CDR2 SASEGT. V was pared by 3 bases and J by 4 bases, with 9 bases between. Here the CDR3 DNA reads TGTGCCAGCAGTGATAACAGGGCCACCGGGGAGCTGTTTTTT. This encodes CASSDNRATGELFF.

This clone was seen more than once but under ten times. The rearrangement joins TRBV5-1 to TRBJ1-2; 8 bases match TRBD1. The CDR3 sequence is 15 residues long. Germline assignment: CDR1 SGHRS and CDR2 YFSETQ. V shed 2 bases, J shed 2 bases, and the junction held 5 bases outside the gene matches. CDR3 nucleotide sequence: TGCGCCAGCAGCTTCAGGGGGCTGGGGAACTATGGCTACACCTTC. Translation gives CASSFRGLGNYGYTF.

V is TRBV2 and J is TRBJ1-1, with D maybe TRBD1 (5 bases). Trimming stripped 6 bases from V and 6 bases from J, with 14 bases between. From germline, CDR1 is SNHLY and CDR2 FYNNEI. This CDR3 is built from 13 residues. This CDR3 is CASRGDVAAEAFF. The CDR3 DNA sequence: TGTGCCAGCAGGGGGGACGTAGCCGCTGAAGCTTTCTTT.

A remark on this clone: This specimen includes other DNA sequences encoding the same CDR3. V and J are TRBV7-9 and TRBJ2-3, with TRBD1 matching 8 bases. Losses at the gene ends were 5 bases for V and 6 bases for J; bases not matched to a gene: 4. CDR1 is SEHNR, CDR2 FQNEAQ, per germline (reference sequence). The CDR3 runs to 13 residues. The CDR3 region is CASSPRGPDTQYF. DNA of the CDR3: TGTGCCAGCAGCCCCAGGGGGCCGGATACGCAGTATTTT.

Written as DNA, the CDR3 is TGCAGCGTTGAATGGCGACTAGCGGTAAACAATGAGCAGTTCTTC. Its translation: CSVEWRLAVNNEQFF. The chain recombines TRBV29-1 with TRBJ2-1, with 9 bases aligning to TRBD2. In germline, CDR1 is SQVTM, CDR2 ANQGSEA. The V gene end was trimmed by 2 bases and the J gene end by 5 bases; junction bases not matched to a gene: 7. This CDR3 is 15 amino acids long.

The chain has TRBV19 and TRBJ2-1; TRBD2 agrees at 13 bases. CDR1 and CDR2 from the germline V gene are LNHDA and SQIVND (reference sequence). Trimming cost V 5 bases and J 7 bases; bases outside gene matches: 8. The CDR3 runs to 16 residues. The CDR3 nucleotides read TGTGCCAGTAGTGCCTGGACTAGCGGGAGTAGGAATGAGCAGTTCTTC. This encodes CASSAWTSGSRNEQFF.

The chain employs TRBV27 and TRBJ2-2; possible D gene TRBD2, 5 bases. Trimming stripped 1 base from V and 10 bases from J, with 19 bases between. This CDR3 has 16 residues. CDR1 and CDR2 (germline): MNHEY, SMNVEV (reference sequence). Here the CDR3 reads CASSLFPTLSGVELFF. CDR3 bases: TGTGCCAGCAGTTTATTTCCGACACTCAGCGGAGTGGAGCTGTTTTTT.

This clone has just a few counts. This chain joins TRBV4-1 and TRBJ1-6, with no clear D. The V end lost 1 base, the J end lost 6 bases, and 13 bases lay between the germline ends. Per the germline V gene, CDR1 is MGHRA and CDR2 is YSYEKL. The CDR3 runs to 16 residues. The CDR3 here is CASSQGNGLGNSPLHF. The CDR3 coding sequence is TGCGCCAGCAGCCAAGGGAACGGGCTGGGTAATTCACCCCTCCACTTT.

The chain carries TRBV7-6 and TRBJ2-2; D is perhaps TRBD1 (5 bases). The length of the CDR3 is 22 residues. V was shortened by 3 bases and J by 4 bases, with 33 bases between the two germline ends. Germline loops: CDR1 SGHVS, CDR2 FNYEAQ. CDR3: CASSFGLLGRPKTPSLTGELFF. DNA for the CDR3: TGTGCCAGCAGCTTTGGGTTGCTGGGGCGGCCTAAAACGCCCTCCCTCACCGGGGAGCTGTTTTTT. The complete variable domain, with remaining parts taken from reference TRBV7-6 and TRBJ2-2, reads GAGVSQSPRYKVTKRGQDVALRCDPISGHVSLYWYRQALGQGPEFLTYFNYEAQQDKSGLPNDRFSAERPEGSISTLTIQRTEQRDSAMYRCASSFGLLGRPKTPSLTGELFFGEGSRLTVL.

This clone was counted a few times. The chain recombines TRBV7-9 with TRBJ1-2; TRBD1 might be the D (6 bases). Germline V lookup: CDR1 SEHNR, CDR2 FQNEAQ (reference sequence). V lost 3 bases to trimming and J lost 8 bases, with 19 bases between them. This CDR3 region has 15 residues. Written as DNA, the CDR3 is TGTGCCAGCAGCTTGGGGGCGAGGGATTGGAAGGGCTACACCTTC. It yields the protein CASSLGARDWKGYTF. The variable domain in full, completed from reference TRBV7-9 and TRBJ1-2, reads DTGVSQNPRHKITKRGQNVTFRCDPISEHNRLYWYRQTLGQGPEFLTYFQNEAQLEKSRLLSDRFSAERPKGSFSTLEIQRTEQGDSAMYLCASSLGARDWKGYTFGSGTRLTVV.